This T cell receptor (beta chain) was observed in a study of shared clonotypes between healthy human individuals. Findings of the study overall: Having only a few donors restricted how much genetic and exposure-history diversity was captured. Generally, naive subsets (rather than memory subsets) showed larger estimated richness.

Turning to this clone: Antigen: not known.

Running of the assay took place at deep level. Here immunoSEQ multiplex PCR was the method, and the copy in TCRdb shows in-frame clones only, minus some. Of over 1.4 million clones in the sample, approximately 96% are singletons; the top ten hold over 1%. The receptor comes from a man aged 25 to 40 in good health. Material for sequencing was naive CD4+ T cells sorted from blood. The subset was: CD45RA+ positively selected.

CDR3 sequence (DNA): TGTGCCAGTAGTATAAAGAGAGGAAGAGGGAGTAGCTACACCTTC. Its translation: CASSIKRGRGSSYTF. This chain connects TRBV19 to TRBJ1-2; D remains unclear. Trimming took off 2 bases at V and 9 bases at J, with 19 bases between the two ends. CDR3 size: 15 residues. Germline-derived CDR1 and CDR2 are LNHDA and SQIVND (reference sequence).